This TCR beta chain was sequenced for a study of human T cells and chemical hapten exposure. CDR3 length equals 15 residues. With 6 bases clipped from V and 3 bases from J, the junction kept 9 bases outside the gene matches. TCRdb ran MiXCR on the RACE reads and lists one entry per CDR3 protein. The sample holds some 180,000 distinct CDR3 sequences, about a fifth seen once. The time point: patch test 1, 2 weeks after DPC sensitization. Documented treatment: therapeutic diphenylcyclopropenone sensitization with weekly scalp DPC. The sequence came from a woman in her fifties or sixties with alopecia areata. Some clones in this sample may be carry-over from other donors' samples. The starting material was whole blood, obtained in connection with sensitization to the hapten diphenylcyclopropenone (DPC). The chain carries TRBV12-3 or TRBV12-4 and TRBJ1-1, with 8 bases identical to TRBD1. CDR3 DNA sequence: TGTGCCAGCAGGGCTACAGGGGACAGGTACACTGAAGCTTTCTTT. It encodes CASRATGDRYTEAFF.